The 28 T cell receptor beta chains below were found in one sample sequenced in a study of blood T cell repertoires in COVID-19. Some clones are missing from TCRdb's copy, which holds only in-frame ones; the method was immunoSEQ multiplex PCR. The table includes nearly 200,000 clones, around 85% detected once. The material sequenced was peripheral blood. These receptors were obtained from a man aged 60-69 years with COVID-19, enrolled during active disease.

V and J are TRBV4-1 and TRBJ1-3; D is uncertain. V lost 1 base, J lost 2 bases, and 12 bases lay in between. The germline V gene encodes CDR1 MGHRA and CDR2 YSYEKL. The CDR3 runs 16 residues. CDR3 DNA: TGCGCCAGCAGCCAAGTGGGAGGCCGGCCTGGAAACACCATATATTTT. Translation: CASSQVGGRPGNTIYF.

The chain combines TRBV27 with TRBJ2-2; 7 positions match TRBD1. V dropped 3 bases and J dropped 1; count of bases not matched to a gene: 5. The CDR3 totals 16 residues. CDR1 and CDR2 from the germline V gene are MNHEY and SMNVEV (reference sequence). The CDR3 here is CASSFLGQENTGELFF. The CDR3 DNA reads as TGTGCCAGCAGTTTCCTCGGACAGGAGAACACCGGGGAGCTGTTTTTT.

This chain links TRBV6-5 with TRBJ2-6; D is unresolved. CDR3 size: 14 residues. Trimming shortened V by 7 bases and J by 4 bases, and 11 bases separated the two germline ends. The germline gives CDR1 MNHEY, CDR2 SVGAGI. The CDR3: CASKSQAGANVLTF. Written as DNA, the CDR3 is TGTGCCAGCAAGTCGCAAGCCGGGGCCAACGTCCTGACTTTC.

The CDR3 coding sequence is TGTGCCAGCACTCGGACTGTTCCGTCTGGGGCCAACGTCCTGACTTTC. It codes for CASTRTVPSGANVLTF. This rearrangement joins TRBV27 to TRBJ2-6; TRBD2 might be the D (5 bases). V dropped 7 bases and J dropped 1 base, with 14 bases sitting between them. The length of the CDR3 is 16 residues. Germline loops: CDR1 MNHEY, CDR2 SMNVEV (reference sequence). The whole variable domain, remainder taken from reference TRBV27 and TRBJ2-6, is EAQVTQNPRYLITVTGKKLTVTCSQNMNHEYMSWYRQDPGLGLRQIYYSMNVEVTDKGDVPEGYKVSRKEKRNFPLILESPSPNQTSLYFCASTRTVPSGANVLTFGAGSRLTVL.

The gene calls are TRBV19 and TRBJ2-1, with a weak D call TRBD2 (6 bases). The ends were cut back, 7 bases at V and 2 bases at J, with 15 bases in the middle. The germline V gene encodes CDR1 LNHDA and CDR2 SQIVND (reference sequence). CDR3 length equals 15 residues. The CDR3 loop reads CASKGRLDPYNEQFF. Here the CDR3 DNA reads TGTGCCAGTAAAGGGAGGCTAGACCCCTACAATGAGCAGTTCTTC.

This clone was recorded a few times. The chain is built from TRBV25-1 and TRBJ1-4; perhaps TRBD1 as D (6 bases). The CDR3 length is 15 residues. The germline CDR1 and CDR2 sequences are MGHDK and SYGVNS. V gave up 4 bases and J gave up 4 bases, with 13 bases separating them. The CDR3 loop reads CASSGGTQLNEKLFF. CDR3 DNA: TGTGCCAGCAGTGGGGGGACACAGCTTAATGAAAAACTGTTTTTT.

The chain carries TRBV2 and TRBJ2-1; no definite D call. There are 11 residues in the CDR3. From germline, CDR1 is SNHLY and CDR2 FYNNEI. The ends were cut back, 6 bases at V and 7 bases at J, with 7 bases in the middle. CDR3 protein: CASRPENEQFF. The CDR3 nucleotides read TGTGCCAGCAGGCCCGAGAATGAGCAGTTCTTC. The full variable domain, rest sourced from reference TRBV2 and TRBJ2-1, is EPEVTQTPSHQVTQMGQEVILRCVPISNHLYFYWYRQILGQKVEFLVSFYNNEISEKSEIFDDQFSVERPDGSNFTLKIRSTKLEDSAMYFCASRPENEQFFGPGTRLTVL.

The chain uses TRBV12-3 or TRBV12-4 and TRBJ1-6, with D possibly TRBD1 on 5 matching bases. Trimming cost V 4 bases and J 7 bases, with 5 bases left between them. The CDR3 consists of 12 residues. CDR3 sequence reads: CASSYRNSPLHF. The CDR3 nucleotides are TGTGCCAGCAGTTACAGGAATTCACCCCTCCACTTT.

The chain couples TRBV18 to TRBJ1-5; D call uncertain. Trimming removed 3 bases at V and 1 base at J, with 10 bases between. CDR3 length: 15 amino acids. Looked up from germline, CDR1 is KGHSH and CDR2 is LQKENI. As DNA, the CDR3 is TGTGCCAGCTCACCGTTTACTGAAAGCAATCAGCCCCAGCATTTT. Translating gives CASSPFTESNQPQHF.

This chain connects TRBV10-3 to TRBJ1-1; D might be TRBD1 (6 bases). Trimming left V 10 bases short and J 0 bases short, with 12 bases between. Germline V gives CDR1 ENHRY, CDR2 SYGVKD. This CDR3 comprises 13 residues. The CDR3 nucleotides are TGTGCCAGCCGGCAGGGGATGAACACTGAAGCTTTCTTT. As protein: CASRQGMNTEAFF.

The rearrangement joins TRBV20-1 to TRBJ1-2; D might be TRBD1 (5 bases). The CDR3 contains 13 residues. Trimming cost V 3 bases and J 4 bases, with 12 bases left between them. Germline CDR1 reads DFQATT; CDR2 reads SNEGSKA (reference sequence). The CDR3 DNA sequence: TGCAGTGCTAGTAGCAGGGTGCCCTATGGCTACACCTTC. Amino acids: CSASSRVPYGYTF.

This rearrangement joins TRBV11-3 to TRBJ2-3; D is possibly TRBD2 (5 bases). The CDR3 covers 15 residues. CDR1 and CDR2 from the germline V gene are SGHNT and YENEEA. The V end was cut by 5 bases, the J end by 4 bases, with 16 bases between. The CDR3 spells CASSPRGGGSDTQYF. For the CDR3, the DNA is TGTGCCAGCAGCCCCCGGGGTGGTGGGTCAGATACGCAGTATTTT.

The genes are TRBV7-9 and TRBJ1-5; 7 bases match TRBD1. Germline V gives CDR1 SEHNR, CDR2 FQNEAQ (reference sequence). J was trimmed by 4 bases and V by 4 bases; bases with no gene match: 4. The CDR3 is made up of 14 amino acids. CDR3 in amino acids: CASSSTGTNQPQHF. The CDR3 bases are TGTGCCAGCAGCTCGACAGGGACTAATCAGCCCCAGCATTTT. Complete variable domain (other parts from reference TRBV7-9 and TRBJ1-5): DTGVSQNPRHKITKRGQNVTFRCDPISEHNRLYWYRQTLGQGPEFLTYFQNEAQLEKSRLLSDRFSAERPKGSFSTLEIQRTEQGDSAMYLCASSSTGTNQPQHFGDGTRLSIL.

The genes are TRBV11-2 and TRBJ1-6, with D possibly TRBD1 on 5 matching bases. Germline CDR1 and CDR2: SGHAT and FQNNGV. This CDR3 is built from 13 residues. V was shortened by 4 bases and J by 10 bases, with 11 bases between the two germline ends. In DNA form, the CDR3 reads TGTGCCAGCAGCTATAAGACAGACTCACCCCTCCACTTT. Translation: CASSYKTDSPLHF. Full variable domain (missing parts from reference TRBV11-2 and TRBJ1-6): EAGVAQSPRYKIIEKRQSVAFWCNPISGHATLYWYQQILGQGPKLLIQFQNNGVVDDSQLPKDRFSAERLKGVDSTLKIQPAKLEDSAVYLCASSYKTDSPLHFGNGTRLTVT.

CDR3: CASSTPDRAPTRQETQYF. CDR3 coding DNA: TGCGCCAGCAGTACTCCGGACAGGGCTCCTACCCGCCAAGAGACCCAGTACTTC. The chain combines TRBV23-1 with TRBJ2-5, with 8 bases fitting TRBD1. TRBV23-1 is identified as an open reading frame with a role that is uncertain. V lost 5 bases to trimming and J lost 1 base; unmatched junction nucleotides: 15. The CDR3 has 18 residues.

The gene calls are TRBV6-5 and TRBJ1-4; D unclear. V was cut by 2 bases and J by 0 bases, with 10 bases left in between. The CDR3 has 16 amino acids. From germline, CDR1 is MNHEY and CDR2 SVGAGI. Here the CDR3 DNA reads TGTGCCAGCAGTTACCCCCTTGAGTCAACTAATGAAAAACTGTTTTTT. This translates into CASSYPLESTNEKLFF.

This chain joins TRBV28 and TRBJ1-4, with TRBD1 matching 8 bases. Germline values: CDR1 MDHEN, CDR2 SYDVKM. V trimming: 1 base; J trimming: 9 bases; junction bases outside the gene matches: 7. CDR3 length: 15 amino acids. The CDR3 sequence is CASSLLAGGRQKLFF. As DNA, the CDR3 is TGTGCCAGCAGTTTATTGGCAGGGGGCAGGCAAAAACTGTTTTTT.

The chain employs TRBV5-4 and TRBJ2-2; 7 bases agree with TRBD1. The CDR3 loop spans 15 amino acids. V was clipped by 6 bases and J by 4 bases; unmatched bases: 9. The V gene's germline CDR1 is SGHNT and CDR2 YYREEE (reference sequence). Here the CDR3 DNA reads TGTGCCAGCATCCTTAACAGGGGTAGCACCGGGGAGCTGTTTTTT. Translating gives CASILNRGSTGELFF.

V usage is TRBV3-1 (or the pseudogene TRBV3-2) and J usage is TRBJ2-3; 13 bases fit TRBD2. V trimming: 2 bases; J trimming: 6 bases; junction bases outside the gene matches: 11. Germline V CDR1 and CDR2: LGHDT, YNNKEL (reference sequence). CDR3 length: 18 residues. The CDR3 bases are TGTGCCAGCAGCCAATATAGACTAGCGGGAGGAGTTTCGGATACGCAGTATTTT. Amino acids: CASSQYRLAGGVSDTQYF.

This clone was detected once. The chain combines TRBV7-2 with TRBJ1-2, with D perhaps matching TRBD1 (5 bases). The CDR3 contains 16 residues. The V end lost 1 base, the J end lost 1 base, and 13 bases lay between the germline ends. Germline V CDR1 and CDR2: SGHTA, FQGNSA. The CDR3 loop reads CASSLEPRGGNYGYTF. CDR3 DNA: TGTGCCAGCAGCTTAGAACCGCGGGGGGGTAACTATGGCTACACCTTC.

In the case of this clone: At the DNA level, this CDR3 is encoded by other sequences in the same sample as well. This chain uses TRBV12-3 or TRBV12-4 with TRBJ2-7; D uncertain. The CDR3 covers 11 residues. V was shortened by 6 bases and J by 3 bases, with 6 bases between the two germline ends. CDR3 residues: CASSSSYEQYF. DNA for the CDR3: TGTGCCAGCAGCTCCAGCTACGAGCAGTACTTC.

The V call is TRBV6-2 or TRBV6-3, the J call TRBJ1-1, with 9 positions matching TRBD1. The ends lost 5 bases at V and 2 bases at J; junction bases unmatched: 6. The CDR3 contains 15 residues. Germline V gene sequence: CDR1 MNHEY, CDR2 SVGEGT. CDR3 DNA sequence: TGTGCCAGCAGTAGGGGACAGGGCGTCAACACTGAAGCTTTCTTT. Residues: CASSRGQGVNTEAFF.

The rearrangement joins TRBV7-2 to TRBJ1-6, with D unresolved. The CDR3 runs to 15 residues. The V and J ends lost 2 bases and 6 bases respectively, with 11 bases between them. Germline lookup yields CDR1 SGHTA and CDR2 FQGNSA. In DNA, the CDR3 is TGTGCCAGCAGCTTAAATTGGCGGCCTAATTCACCCCTCCACTTT. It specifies CASSLNWRPNSPLHF.

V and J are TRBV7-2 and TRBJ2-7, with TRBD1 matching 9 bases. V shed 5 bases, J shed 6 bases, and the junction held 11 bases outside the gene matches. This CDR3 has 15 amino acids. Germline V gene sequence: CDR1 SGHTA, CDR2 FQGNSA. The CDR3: CASSAQGAAPSEQYF. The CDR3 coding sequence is TGTGCCAGCAGCGCACAGGGGGCGGCCCCATCCGAGCAGTACTTC.

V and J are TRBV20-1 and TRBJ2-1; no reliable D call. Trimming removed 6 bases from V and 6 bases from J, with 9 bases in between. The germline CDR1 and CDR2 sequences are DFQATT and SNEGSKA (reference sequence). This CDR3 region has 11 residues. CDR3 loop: CSARQSNEQFF. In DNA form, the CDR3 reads TGCAGTGCAAGACAATCCAATGAGCAGTTCTTC.

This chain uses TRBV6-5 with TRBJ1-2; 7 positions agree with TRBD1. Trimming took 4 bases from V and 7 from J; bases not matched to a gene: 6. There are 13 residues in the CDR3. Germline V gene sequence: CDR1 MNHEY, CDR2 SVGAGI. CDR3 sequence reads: CASSLSDRSGYTF. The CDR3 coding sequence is TGTGCCAGCAGTTTATCGGACAGGAGTGGCTACACCTTC.

The CDR3 sequence is CASSLTSSYEQYF. The CDR3, as DNA: TGTGCCAGCAGCTTAACCAGCTCCTACGAGCAGTACTTC. The chain carries TRBV5-4 and TRBJ2-7; no definite D call. This CDR3 contains 13 residues. The V gene's germline CDR1 is SGHNT and CDR2 YYREEE (reference sequence). Trimming removed 2 bases at V and 0 bases at J, with 6 bases between.

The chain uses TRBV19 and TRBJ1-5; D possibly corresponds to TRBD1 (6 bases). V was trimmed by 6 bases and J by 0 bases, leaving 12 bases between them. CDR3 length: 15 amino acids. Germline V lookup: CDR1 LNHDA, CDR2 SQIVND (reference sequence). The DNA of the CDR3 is TGTGCCAGTAGAGTTGGGGACAATAGCAATCAGCCCCAGCATTTT. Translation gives CASRVGDNSNQPQHF. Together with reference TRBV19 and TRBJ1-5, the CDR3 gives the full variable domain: DGGITQSPKYLFRKEGQNVTLSCEQNLNHDAMYWYRQDPGQGLRLIYYSQIVNDFQKGDIAEGYSVSREKKESFPLTVTSAQKNPTAFYLCASRVGDNSNQPQHFGDGTRLSIL.